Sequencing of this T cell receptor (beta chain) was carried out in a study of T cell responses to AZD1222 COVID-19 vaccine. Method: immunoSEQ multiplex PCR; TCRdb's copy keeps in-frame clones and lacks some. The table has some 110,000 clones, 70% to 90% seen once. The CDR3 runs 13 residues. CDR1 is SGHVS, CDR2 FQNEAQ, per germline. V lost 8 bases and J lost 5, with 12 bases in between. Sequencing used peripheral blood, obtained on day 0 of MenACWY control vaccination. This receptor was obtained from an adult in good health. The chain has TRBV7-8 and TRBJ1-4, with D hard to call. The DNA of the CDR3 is TGTGCCAGCCGGACCGGGATAAATGAAAAACTGTTTTTT. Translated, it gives CASRTGINEKLFF.